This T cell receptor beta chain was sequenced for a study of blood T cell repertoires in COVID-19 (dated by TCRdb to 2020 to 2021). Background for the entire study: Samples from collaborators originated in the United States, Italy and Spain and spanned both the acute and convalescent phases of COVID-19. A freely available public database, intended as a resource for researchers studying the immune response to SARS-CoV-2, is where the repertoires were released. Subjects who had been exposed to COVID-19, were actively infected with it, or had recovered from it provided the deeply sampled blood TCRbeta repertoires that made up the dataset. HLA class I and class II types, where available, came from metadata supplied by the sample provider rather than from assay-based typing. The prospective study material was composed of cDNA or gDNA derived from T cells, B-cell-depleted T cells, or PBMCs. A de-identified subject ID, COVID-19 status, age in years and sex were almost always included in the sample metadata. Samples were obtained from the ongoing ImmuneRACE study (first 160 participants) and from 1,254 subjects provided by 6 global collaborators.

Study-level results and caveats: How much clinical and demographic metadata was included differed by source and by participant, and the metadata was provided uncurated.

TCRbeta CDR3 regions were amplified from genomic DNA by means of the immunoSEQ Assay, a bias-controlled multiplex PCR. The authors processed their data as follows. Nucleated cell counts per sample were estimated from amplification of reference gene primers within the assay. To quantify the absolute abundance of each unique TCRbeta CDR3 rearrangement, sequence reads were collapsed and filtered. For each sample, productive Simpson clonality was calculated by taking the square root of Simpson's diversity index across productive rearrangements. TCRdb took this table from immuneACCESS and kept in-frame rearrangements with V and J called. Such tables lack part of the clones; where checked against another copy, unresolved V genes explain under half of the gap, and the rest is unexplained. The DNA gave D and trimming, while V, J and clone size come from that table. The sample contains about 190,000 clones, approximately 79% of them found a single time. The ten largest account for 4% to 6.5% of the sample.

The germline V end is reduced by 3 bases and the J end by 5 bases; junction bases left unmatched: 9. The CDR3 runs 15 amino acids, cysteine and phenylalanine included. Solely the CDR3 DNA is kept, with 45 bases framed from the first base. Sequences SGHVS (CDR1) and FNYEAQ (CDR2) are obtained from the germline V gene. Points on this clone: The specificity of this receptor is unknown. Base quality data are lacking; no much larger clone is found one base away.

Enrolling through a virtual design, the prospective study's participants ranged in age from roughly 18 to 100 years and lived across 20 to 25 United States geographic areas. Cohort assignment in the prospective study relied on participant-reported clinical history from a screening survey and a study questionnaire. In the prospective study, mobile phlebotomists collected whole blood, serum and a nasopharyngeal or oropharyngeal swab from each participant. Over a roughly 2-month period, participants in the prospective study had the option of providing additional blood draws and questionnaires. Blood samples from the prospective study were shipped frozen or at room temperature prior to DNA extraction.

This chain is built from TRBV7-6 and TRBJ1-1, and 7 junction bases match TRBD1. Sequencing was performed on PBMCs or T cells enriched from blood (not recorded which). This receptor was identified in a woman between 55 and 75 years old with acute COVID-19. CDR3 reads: CASSLGGQSTTEAFF. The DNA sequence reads TGTGCCAGCAGCTTGGGGGGACAGAGCACGACTGAAGCTTTCTTT.